One T cell receptor (beta chain) is described in this entry. The CDR3 has 13 residues. Trimming at V came to 6 bases and at J to 5 bases, leaving 6 bases not matched to a gene. CDR1 is LGHDT, CDR2 YNNKEL, per germline (reference sequence). Via MiXCR, TCRdb re-called the RT-PCR reads, giving one row per CDR3 protein. The sample contains fewer than 800,000 distinct CDR3 sequences, approximately 14% of which appear only once. The TCR comes from a female donor in good health, serving as a healthy control. This rearrangement joins TRBV3-1 to TRBJ1-1; 7 bases are a match to TRBD1. Input material: memory CD4+ T cells from blood. In DNA form, the CDR3 reads TGTGCCAGCAGTCGCAGGGGGGTGACTGAAGCTTTCTTT. Its protein product is CASSRRGVTEAFF.